The TCR beta chain under discussion was sequenced for a study of blood T cell repertoires in COVID-19. Study as a whole: COVID-19 samples collected from the United States, Italy and Spain covered acute and convalescent phases. T cells, B-cell-depleted T cells, or PBMCs provided the cDNA or gDNA that served as material.

Per the original data handling: Amplification from reference gene primers served as the basis for estimated nucleated cell counts. TCRdb's table, derived via immunoSEQ multiplex PCR, lists solely in-frame clones and lacks some. V and J calls and clone size are copied from that table; D and trimming were computed from the DNA. The table has about 94,000 clones, about 80% seen once. The CDR3 is 15 residues long. After removal of 0 bases from V and 4 bases from J, the junction contained 3 bases not matched to a gene. Germline V gives CDR1 LGHNA, CDR2 YSLEER. The sample comprised peripheral blood. The rearrangement uses TRBV4-3 and TRBJ1-5, with TRBD1 matching over 7 bases. This clonotype was sampled from a man aged 55 to 69 with acute or convalescent COVID-19. This CDR3 reads CASSQEARGNQPQHF. In nucleotides, the CDR3 is TGCGCCAGCAGCCAAGAGGCCAGGGGGAATCAGCCCCAGCATTTT.